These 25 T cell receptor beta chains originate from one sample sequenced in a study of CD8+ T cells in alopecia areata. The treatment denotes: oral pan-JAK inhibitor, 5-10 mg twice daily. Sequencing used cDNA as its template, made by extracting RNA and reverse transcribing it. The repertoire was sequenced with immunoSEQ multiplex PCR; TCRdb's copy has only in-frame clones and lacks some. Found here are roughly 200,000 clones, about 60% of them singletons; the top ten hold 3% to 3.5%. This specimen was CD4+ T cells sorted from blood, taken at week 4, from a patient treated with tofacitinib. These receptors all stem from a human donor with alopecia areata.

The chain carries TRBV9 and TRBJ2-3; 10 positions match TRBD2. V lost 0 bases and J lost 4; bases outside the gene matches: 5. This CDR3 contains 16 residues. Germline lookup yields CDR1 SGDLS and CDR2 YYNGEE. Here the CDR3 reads CASSVVTSGAADTQYF. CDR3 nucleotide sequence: TGTGCCAGCAGCGTAGTAACTAGCGGGGCTGCAGATACGCAGTATTTT. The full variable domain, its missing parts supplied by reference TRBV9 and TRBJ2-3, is DSGVTQTPKHLITATGQRVTLRCSPRSGDLSVYWYQQSLDQGLQFLIQYYNGEERAKGNILERFSAQQFPDLHSELNLSSLELGDSALYFCASSVVTSGAADTQYFGPGTRLTVL.

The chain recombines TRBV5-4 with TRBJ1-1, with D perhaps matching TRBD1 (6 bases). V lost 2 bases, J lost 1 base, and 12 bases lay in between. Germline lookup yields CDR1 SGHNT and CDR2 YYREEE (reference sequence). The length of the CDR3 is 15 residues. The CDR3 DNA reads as TGTGCCAGCAGCTTTTCGGGACACTCGAACACTGAAGCTTTCTTT. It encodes CASSFSGHSNTEAFF. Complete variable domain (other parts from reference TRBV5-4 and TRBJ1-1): ETGVTQSPTHLIKTRGQQVTLRCSSQSGHNTVSWYQQALGQGPQFIFQYYREEENGRGNFPPRFSGLQFPNYSSELNVNALELDDSALYLCASSFSGHSNTEAFFGQGTRLTVV.

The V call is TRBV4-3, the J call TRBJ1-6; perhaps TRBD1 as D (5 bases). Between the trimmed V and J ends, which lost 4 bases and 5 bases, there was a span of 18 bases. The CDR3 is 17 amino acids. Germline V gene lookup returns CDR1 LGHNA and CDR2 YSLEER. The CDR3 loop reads CASSRRATAGNNSPLHF. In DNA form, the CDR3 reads TGCGCCAGCAGCCGGAGGGCCACGGCAGGGAATAATTCACCCCTCCACTTT.

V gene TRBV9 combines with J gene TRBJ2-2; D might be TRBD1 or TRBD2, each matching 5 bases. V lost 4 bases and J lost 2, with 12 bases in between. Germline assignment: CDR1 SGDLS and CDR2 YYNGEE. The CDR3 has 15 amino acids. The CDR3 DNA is TGTGCCAGCAGCACCGGGACCCTAAACACCGGGGAGCTGTTTTTT. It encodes CASSTGTLNTGELFF.

The chain's CDR3 is CAWETGRANTGELFF. Here the CDR3 DNA reads TGTGCCTGGGAGACAGGGCGCGCGAACACCGGGGAGCTGTTTTTT. V and J are TRBV30 and TRBJ2-2; TRBD1 aligns across 7 bases. The CDR3 is 15 residues long. Germline assignment: CDR1 GTSNPN and CDR2 SVGIG (reference sequence). Germline trimming cut 5 bases from V and 0 bases from J; bases unmatched to any gene: 6.

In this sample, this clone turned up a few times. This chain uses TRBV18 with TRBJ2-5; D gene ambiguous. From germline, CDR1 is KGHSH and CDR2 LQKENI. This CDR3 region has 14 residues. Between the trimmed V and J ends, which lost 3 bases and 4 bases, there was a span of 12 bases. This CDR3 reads CASSPGFEGETQYF. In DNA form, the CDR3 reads TGTGCCAGCTCACCGGGTTTCGAAGGAGAGACCCAGTACTTC.

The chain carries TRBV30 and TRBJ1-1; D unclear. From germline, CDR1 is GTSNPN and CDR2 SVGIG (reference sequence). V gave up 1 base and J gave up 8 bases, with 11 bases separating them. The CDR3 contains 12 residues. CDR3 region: CAWSGGRNEAFF. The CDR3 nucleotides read TGTGCCTGGAGTGGCGGGAGGAACGAAGCTTTCTTT.

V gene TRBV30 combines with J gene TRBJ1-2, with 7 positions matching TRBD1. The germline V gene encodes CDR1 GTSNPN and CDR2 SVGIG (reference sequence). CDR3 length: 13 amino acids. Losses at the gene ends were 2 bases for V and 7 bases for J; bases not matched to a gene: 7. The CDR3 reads CAWSPGRGLGYTF. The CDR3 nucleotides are TGTGCCTGGAGTCCGGGGAGGGGGCTTGGCTACACCTTC. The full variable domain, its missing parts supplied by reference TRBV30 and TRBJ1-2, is SQTIHQWPATLVQPVGSPLSLECTVEGTSNPNLYWYRQAAGRGLQLLFYSVGIGQISSEVPQNLSASRPQDRQFILSSKKLLLSDSGFYLCAWSPGRGLGYTFGSGTRLTVV.

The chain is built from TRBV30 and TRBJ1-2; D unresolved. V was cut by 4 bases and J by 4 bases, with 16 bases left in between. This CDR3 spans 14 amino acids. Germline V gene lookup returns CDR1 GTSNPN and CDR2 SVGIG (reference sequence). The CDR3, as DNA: TGTGCCTGGATCCCCAAGGGATTCGGCTATGGCTACACCTTC. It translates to CAWIPKGFGYGYTF. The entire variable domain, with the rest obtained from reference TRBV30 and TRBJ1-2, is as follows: SQTIHQWPATLVQPVGSPLSLECTVEGTSNPNLYWYRQAAGRGLQLLFYSVGIGQISSEVPQNLSASRPQDRQFILSSKKLLLSDSGFYLCAWIPKGFGYGYTFGSGTRLTVV.

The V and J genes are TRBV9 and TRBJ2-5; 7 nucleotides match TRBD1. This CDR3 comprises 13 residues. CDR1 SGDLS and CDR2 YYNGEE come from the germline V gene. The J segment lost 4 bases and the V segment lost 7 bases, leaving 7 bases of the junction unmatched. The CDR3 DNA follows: TGTGCCAGCTCGAATTACAGGGGAGAGACCCAGTACTTC. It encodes CASSNYRGETQYF. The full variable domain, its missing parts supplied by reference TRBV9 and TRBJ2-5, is DSGVTQTPKHLITATGQRVTLRCSPRSGDLSVYWYQQSLDQGLQFLIQYYNGEERAKGNILERFSAQQFPDLHSELNLSSLELGDSALYFCASSNYRGETQYFGPGTRLLVL.

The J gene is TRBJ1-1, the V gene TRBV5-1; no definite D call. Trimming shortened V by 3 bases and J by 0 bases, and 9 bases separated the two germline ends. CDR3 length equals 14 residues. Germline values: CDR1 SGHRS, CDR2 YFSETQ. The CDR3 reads CASSSAHMNTEAFF. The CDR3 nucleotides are TGCGCCAGCAGCTCGGCGCATATGAACACTGAAGCTTTCTTT.

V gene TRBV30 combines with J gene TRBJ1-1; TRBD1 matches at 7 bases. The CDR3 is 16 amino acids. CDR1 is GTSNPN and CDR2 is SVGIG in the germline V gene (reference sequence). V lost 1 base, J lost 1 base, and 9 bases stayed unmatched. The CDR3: CAWSAHYRGQNTEAFF. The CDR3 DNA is TGTGCCTGGAGTGCGCATTACAGGGGTCAGAACACTGAAGCTTTCTTT.

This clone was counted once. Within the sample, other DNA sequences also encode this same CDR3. CDR3 bases: TGCGCCAGCAGCGTCGGGCAGGGACATCAGCCCCAGCATTTT. Its translation is CASSVGQGHQPQHF. The J gene is TRBJ1-5, the V gene TRBV5-1, with D maybe TRBD1 (5 bases). Between the trimmed V and J ends, which lost 4 bases and 5 bases, there was a span of 13 bases. This CDR3 contains 14 residues. Germline V gives CDR1 SGHRS, CDR2 YFSETQ.

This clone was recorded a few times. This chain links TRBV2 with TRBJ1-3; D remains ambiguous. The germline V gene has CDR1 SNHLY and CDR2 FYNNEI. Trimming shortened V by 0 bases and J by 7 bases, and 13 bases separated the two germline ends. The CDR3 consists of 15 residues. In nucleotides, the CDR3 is TGTGCCAGCAGTGAAGCGCCGGGGTACGGGAACACCATATATTTT. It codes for CASSEAPGYGNTIYF.

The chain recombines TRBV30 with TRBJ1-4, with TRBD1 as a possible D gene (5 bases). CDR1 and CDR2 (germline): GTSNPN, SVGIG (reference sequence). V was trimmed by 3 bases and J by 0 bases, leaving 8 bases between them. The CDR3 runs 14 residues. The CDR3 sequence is CAWRTAATNEKLFF. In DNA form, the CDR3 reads TGTGCCTGGAGGACAGCTGCAACTAATGAAAAACTGTTTTTT.

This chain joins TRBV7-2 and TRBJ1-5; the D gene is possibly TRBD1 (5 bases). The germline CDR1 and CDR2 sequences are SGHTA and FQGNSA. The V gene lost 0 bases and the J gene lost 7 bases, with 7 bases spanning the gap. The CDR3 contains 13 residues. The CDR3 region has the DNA TGTGCCAGCAGCTTAGCGGGGGGACAGCCCCAGCATTTT. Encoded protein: CASSLAGGQPQHF.

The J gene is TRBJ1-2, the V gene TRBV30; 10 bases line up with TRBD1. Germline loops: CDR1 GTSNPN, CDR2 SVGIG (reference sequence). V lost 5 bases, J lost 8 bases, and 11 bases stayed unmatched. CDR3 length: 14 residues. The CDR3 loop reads CAWGLRTGGIGYTF. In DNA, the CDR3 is TGTGCCTGGGGGCTCCGGACAGGGGGTATAGGCTACACCTTC.

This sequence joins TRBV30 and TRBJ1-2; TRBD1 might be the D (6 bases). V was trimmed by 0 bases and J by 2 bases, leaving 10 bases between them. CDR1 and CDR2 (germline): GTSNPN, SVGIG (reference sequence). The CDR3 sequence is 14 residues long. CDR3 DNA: TGTGCCTGGAGTGTACACGGGGGCAACTATGGCTACACCTTC. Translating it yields CAWSVHGGNYGYTF. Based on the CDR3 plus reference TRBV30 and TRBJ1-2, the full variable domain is SQTIHQWPATLVQPVGSPLSLECTVEGTSNPNLYWYRQAAGRGLQLLFYSVGIGQISSEVPQNLSASRPQDRQFILSSKKLLLSDSGFYLCAWSVHGGNYGYTFGSGTRLTVV.

CDR3 in DNA: TGCAGCGTTGACTTTTCCAAGAGGGATACGCAGTATTTT. Residues: CSVDFSKRDTQYF. The J gene is TRBJ2-3, the V gene TRBV29-1; D remains ambiguous. V was shortened by 3 bases and J by 6 bases, with 13 bases between the two germline ends. CDR3 length: 13 residues. CDR1 is SQVTM and CDR2 is ANQGSEA in the germline V gene.

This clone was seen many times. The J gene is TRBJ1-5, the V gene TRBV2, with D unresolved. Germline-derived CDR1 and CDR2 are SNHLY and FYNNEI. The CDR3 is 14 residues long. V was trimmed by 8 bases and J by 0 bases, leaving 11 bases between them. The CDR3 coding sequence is TGTGCCAGCCGAGTAGATTATAGCAATCAGCCCCAGCATTTT. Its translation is CASRVDYSNQPQHF.

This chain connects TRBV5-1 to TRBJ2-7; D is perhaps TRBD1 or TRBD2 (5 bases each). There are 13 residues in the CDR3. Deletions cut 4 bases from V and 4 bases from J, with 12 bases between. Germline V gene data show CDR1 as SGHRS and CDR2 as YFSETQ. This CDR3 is CASSAGTAYEQYF. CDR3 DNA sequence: TGCGCCAGCAGCGCCGGGACGGCTTACGAGCAGTACTTC. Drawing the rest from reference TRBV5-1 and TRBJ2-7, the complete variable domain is KAGVTQTPRYLIKTRGQQVTLSCSPISGHRSVSWYQQTPGQGLQFLFEYFSETQRNKGNFPGRFSGRQFSNSRSEMNVSTLELGDSALYLCASSAGTAYEQYFGPGTRLTVT.

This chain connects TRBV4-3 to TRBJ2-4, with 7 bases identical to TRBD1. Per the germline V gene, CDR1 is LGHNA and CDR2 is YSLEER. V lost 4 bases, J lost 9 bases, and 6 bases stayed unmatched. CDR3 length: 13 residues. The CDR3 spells CASSRDTGVIQYF. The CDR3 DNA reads TGCGCCAGCAGCCGCGATACAGGGGTCATTCAGTACTTC.

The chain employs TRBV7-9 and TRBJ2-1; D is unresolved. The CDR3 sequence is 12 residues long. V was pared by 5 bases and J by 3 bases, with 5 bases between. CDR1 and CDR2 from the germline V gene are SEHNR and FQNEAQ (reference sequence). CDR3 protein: CASSLIYNEQFF. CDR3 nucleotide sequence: TGTGCCAGCAGCCTCATCTACAATGAGCAGTTCTTC.

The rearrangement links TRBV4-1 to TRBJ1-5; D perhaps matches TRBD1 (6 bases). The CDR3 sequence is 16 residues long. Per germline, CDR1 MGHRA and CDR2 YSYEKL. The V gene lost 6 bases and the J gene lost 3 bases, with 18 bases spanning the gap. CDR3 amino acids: CASRFLAQGDNQPQHF. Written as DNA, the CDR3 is TGCGCCAGCAGATTTCTGGCACAGGGTGACAATCAGCCCCAGCATTTT.

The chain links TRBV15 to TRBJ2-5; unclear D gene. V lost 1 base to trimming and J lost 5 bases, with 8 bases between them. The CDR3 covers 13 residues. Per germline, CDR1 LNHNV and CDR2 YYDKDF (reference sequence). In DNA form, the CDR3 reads TGTGCCACCAGCAGAGCCCTGGGGGAGACCCAGTACTTC. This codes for CATSRALGETQYF.